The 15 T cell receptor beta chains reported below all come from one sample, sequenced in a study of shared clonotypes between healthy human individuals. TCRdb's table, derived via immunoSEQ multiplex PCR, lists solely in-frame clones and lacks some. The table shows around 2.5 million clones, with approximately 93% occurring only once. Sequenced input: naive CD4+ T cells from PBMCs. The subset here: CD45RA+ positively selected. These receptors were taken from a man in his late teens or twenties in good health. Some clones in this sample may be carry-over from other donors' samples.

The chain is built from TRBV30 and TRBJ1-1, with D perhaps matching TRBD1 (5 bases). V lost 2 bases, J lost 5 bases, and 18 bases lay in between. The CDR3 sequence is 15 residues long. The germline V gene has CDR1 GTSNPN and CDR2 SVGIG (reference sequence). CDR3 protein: CAWSNPAGWGTEAFF. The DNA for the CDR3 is TGTGCCTGGAGTAACCCGGCGGGATGGGGGACTGAAGCTTTCTTT.

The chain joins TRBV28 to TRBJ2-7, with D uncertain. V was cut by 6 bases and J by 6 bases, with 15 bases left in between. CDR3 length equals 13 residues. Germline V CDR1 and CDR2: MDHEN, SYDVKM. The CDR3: CASRTSVAREQYF. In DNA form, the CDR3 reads TGTGCCAGCAGGACGAGTGTGGCTCGCGAGCAGTACTTC.

This chain's CDR3 is CASSSRDRAYNEQFF. For the CDR3, the DNA is TGCGCCAGCAGTTCCCGGGACAGGGCTTACAATGAGCAGTTCTTC. The V gene is TRBV4-3, the J gene TRBJ2-1, with 9 bases matching TRBD1. Per germline, CDR1 LGHNA and CDR2 YSLEER. Unmatched junction bases numbered 7, after V lost 6 bases and J lost 4 bases. The CDR3 runs to 15 residues.

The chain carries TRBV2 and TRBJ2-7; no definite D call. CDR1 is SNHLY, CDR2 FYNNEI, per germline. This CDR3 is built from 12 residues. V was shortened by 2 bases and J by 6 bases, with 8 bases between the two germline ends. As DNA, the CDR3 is TGTGCCAGCAGTGAATTGGCAACCGAGCAGTACTTC. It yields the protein CASSELATEQYF.

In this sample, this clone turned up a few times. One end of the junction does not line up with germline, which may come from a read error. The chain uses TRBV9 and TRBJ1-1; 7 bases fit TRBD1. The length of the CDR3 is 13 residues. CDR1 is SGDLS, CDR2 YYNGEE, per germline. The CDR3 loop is CASNVGGHTEAFF. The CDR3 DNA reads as TGTGCCAGCAACGTAGGGGGCCACACTGAAGCTTTCTTT.

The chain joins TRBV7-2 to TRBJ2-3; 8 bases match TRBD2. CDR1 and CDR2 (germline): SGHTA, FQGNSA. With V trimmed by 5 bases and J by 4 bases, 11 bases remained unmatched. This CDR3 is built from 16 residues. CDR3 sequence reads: CASSPTRGRRADTQYF. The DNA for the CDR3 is TGTGCCAGCAGCCCCACACGCGGGAGGAGGGCAGATACGCAGTATTTT.

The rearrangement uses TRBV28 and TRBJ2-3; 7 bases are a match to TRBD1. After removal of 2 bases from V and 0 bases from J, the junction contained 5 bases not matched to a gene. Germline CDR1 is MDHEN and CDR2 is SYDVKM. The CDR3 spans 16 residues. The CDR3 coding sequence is TGTGCCAGCAGTTTAATTGGACAGGCCAGCACAGATACGCAGTATTTT. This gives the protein CASSLIGQASTDTQYF.

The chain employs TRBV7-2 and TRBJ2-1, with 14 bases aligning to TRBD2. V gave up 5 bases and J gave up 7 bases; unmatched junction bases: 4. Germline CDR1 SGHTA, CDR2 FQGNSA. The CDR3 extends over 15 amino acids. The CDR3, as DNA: TGTGCCAGCAGCATAGGGACTAGCGGGAGTAATGAGCAGTTCTTC. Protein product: CASSIGTSGSNEQFF.

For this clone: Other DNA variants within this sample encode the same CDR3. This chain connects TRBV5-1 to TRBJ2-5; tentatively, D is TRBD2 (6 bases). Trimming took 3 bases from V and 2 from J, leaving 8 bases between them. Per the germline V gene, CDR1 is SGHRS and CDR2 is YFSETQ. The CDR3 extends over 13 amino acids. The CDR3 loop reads CASSSGLQETQYF. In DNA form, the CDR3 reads TGCGCCAGCAGCTCAGGACTACAAGAGACCCAGTACTTC.

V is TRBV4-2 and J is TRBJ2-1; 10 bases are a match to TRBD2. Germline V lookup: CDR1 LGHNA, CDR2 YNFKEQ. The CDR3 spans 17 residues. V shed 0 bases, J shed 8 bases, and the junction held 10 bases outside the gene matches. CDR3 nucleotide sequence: TGTGCCAGCAGCCAAGACCCAACTAGCGGGAAGTCGGATGAGCAGTTCTTC. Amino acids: CASSQDPTSGKSDEQFF.

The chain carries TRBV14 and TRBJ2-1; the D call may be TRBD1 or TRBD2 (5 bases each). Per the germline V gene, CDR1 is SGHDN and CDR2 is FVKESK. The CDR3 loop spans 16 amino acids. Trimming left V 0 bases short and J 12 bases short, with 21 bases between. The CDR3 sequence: CASSQDLMLGPGGQFF. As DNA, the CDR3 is TGTGCCAGCAGCCAAGATCTTATGCTGGGTCCTGGGGGGCAGTTCTTC. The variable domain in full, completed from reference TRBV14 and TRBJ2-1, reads EAGVTQFPSHSVIEKGQTVTLRCDPISGHDNLYWYRRVMGKEIKFLLHFVKESKQDESGMPNNRFLAERTGGTYSTLKVQPAELEDSGVYFCASSQDLMLGPGGQFFGPGTRLTVL.

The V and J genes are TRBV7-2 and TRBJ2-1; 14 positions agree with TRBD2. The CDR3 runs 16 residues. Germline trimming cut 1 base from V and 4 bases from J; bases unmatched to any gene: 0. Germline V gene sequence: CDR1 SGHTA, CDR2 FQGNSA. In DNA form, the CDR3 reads TGTGCCAGCAGCTTAGGGACTAGCGGGGGGTACAATGAGCAGTTCTTC. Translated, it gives CASSLGTSGGYNEQFF.

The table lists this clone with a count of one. The DNA for the CDR3 is TGTGCCAGCAGCTTAGTCCCACTAGCGGGAGGTGACGGTGAGCAGTTCTTC. As protein: CASSLVPLAGGDGEQFF. J is TRBJ2-1 and V is TRBV11-2, with 12 bases lining up with TRBD2. Per the germline V gene, CDR1 is SGHAT and CDR2 is FQNNGV. The CDR3 contains 17 residues. J lost 9 bases, V lost 1 base, and 10 bases had no gene match.

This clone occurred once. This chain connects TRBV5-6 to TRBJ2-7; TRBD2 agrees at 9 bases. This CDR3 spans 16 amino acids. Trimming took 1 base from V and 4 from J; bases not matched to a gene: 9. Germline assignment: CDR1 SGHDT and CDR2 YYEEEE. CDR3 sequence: CASSLYSGRIFYEQYF. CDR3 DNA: TGTGCCAGCAGCTTGTACAGCGGGAGGATTTTTTACGAGCAGTACTTC.

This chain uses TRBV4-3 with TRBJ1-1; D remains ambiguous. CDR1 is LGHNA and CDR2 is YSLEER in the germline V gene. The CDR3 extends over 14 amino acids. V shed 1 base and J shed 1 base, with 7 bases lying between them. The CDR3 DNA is TGCGCCAGCAGCCAAGCGTGGCGGAACACTGAAGCTTTCTTT. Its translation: CASSQAWRNTEAFF.